The 17 T cell receptor beta chains in this list originate from one sample, sequenced in a study of T cell changes during pregnancy in multiple sclerosis. Using immunoSEQ multiplex PCR, the repertoire was profiled, and TCRdb retains in-frame clones only, with some absent. Among 30,000 to 40,000 clones, just over 90% were seen once, and the ten largest hold over 0.45%. Sample: CD4+ T cells from peripheral blood mononuclear cells, taken in the first trimester of pregnancy. The receptor set was obtained from a female donor in good health, enrolled as a control in a pregnancy study.

By its share, this clone is medium-sized. This chain connects TRBV18 to TRBJ2-5, with 8 bases fitting TRBD2. The V and J ends lost 5 bases and 5 bases, in that order; junction bases with no gene match: 4. The germline CDR1 and CDR2 sequences are KGHSH and LQKENI. The length of the CDR3 is 13 residues. This chain's CDR3 is CASSSGLGETQYF. The CDR3 DNA sequence: TGTGCCAGCTCATCGGGACTAGGGGAGACCCAGTACTTC.

This clone was seen once. This chain joins TRBV6-5 and TRBJ1-1; maybe TRBD1 (6 bases). Per germline, CDR1 MNHEY and CDR2 SVGAGI. The CDR3 loop spans 14 amino acids. V lost 6 bases to trimming and J lost 0 bases, with 11 bases between them. The CDR3 reads CASRLDRMNTEAFF. CDR3 coding DNA: TGTGCCAGCAGGTTAGACAGGATGAACACTGAAGCTTTCTTT.

V gene TRBV6-5 combines with J gene TRBJ1-2, with 7 positions matching TRBD1. CDR3 size: 15 residues. Germline loops: CDR1 MNHEY, CDR2 SVGAGI. With V trimmed by 6 bases and J by 8 bases, 15 bases remained unmatched. As DNA, the CDR3 is TGTGCCAGCAGGGTCGAAAAACAGGGGCGCGGGGGCTACACCTTC. Protein: CASRVEKQGRGGYTF.

The chain recombines TRBV4-2 with TRBJ2-3; TRBD1 might be the D (5 bases). Germline-derived CDR1 and CDR2 are LGHNA and YNFKEQ. Trimming left V 0 bases short and J 3 bases short, with 7 bases between. CDR3 length equals 14 residues. The CDR3 region is CASSQDRGTDTQYF. The CDR3 region has the DNA TGTGCCAGCAGCCAAGATAGGGGTACAGATACGCAGTATTTT.

The rearrangement uses TRBV27 and TRBJ2-7; possible D gene TRBD2, 5 bases. Trimming pared 2 bases from V and 6 bases from J, leaving 14 bases between. This CDR3 is 14 amino acids long. Germline V CDR1 and CDR2: MNHEY, SMNVEV (reference sequence). CDR3 in amino acids: CASSLDVSGSEQYF. CDR3 DNA sequence: TGTGCCAGCAGTTTAGACGTTTCGGGGTCCGAGCAGTACTTC.

The genes are TRBV5-1 and TRBJ2-2, with 10 bases lining up with TRBD2. The CDR3 consists of 16 residues. Germline trimming cut 2 bases from V and 1 base from J; bases unmatched to any gene: 2. Per germline, CDR1 SGHRS and CDR2 YFSETQ. CDR3 residues: CASSFLAGENTGELFF. CDR3 nucleotide sequence: TGCGCCAGCAGCTTCCTAGCGGGGGAGAACACCGGGGAGCTGTTTTTT. Combining the CDR3 with reference TRBV5-1 and TRBJ2-2 gives the whole variable domain KAGVTQTPRYLIKTRGQQVTLSCSPISGHRSVSWYQQTPGQGLQFLFEYFSETQRNKGNFPGRFSGRQFSNSRSEMNVSTLELGDSALYLCASSFLAGENTGELFFGEGSRLTVL.

In DNA form, the CDR3 reads TGTGCCAGCAGCAAAGCGGGACCGATTAATTCACCCCTCCACTTT. The encoded protein is CASSKAGPINSPLHF. This chain connects TRBV11-1 to TRBJ1-6, with D tentatively TRBD1 (5 bases). Germline V lookup: CDR1 SGHAT, CDR2 FQDESV (reference sequence). Trimming removed 5 bases from V and 6 bases from J, with 14 bases in between. CDR3 length: 15 amino acids.

The genes are TRBV7-6 and TRBJ1-2; tentative D call: TRBD1 (6 bases). V lost 3 bases and J 4 bases, leaving 15 bases between the germline ends. The CDR3 consists of 15 residues. The germline CDR1 and CDR2 sequences are SGHVS and FNYEAQ. The DNA of the CDR3 is TGTGCCAGCAGCTTGGACCTGACAGGCCTCTATGGCTACACCTTC. Its protein product is CASSLDLTGLYGYTF.

This chain uses TRBV6-1 with TRBJ1-4; 8 bases are shared with TRBD1. CDR1 is MNHNS and CDR2 is SASEGT in the germline V gene. Unmatched junction bases numbered 8, after V lost 4 bases and J lost 4 bases. The CDR3 has 16 residues. In DNA, the CDR3 is TGTGCCAGCAGTGGACAGGGGTCGGGGCGTAATGAAAAACTGTTTTTT. It codes for CASSGQGSGRNEKLFF.

The rearrangement joins TRBV2 to TRBJ2-4; D is perhaps TRBD2 (6 bases). Deletions cut 7 bases from V and 6 bases from J, with 10 bases between. There are 12 residues in the CDR3. The germline V gene encodes CDR1 SNHLY and CDR2 FYNNEI. CDR3 nucleotide sequence: TGTGCCAGCACCCCCGGGGGAAACATTCAGTACTTC. This sequence encodes CASTPGGNIQYF. Full variable domain (rest looked up from reference TRBV2 and TRBJ2-4): EPEVTQTPSHQVTQMGQEVILRCVPISNHLYFYWYRQILGQKVEFLVSFYNNEISEKSEIFDDQFSVERPDGSNFTLKIRSTKLEDSAMYFCASTPGGNIQYFGAGTRLSVL.

The sample holds one count of this clone. The CDR3 DNA follows: TGTGCCAGCAGCTTTGGACTAGCGGGGGGGTCAGGAGAGACCCAGTACTTC. Translated, it gives CASSFGLAGGSGETQYF. The rearrangement links TRBV11-2 to TRBJ2-5, with 15 bases fitting TRBD2. The germline V gene has CDR1 SGHAT and CDR2 FQNNGV. This CDR3 has 17 residues. V lost 3 bases to trimming and J lost 4 bases; unmatched junction nucleotides: 6.

This sequence joins TRBV10-1 and TRBJ1-1, with a tentative D call TRBD1 (6 bases). CDR1 and CDR2 from the germline V gene are WNHNN and SYGVQD (reference sequence). Trimming cost V 1 base and J 8 bases, with 8 bases left between them. The CDR3 extends over 12 amino acids. CDR3 sequence: CASSEYTGEAFF. CDR3 nucleotides: TGCGCCAGCAGTGAGTATACAGGGGAAGCTTTCTTT.

The V and J genes are TRBV7-8 and TRBJ2-6; TRBD1 is a possible D gene (6 bases). The CDR3 consists of 16 residues. Trimming removed 2 bases from V and 1 base from J, with 9 bases in between. Germline V lookup: CDR1 SGHVS, CDR2 FQNEAQ. CDR3 region: CASSLSQGSGANVLTF. Here the CDR3 DNA reads TGTGCCAGCAGCTTATCACAGGGTTCTGGGGCCAACGTCCTGACTTTC.

This rearrangement joins TRBV9 to TRBJ2-4; 8 nucleotides match TRBD1. V lost 3 bases and J lost 3; bases outside the gene matches: 11. The CDR3 is made up of 17 amino acids. Germline V CDR1 and CDR2: SGDLS, YYNGEE. The CDR3 region has the DNA TGTGCCAGCAGCGCACCAAGGACAGGGAATATCAAAAACATTCAGTACTTC. This translates into CASSAPRTGNIKNIQYF.

The chain couples TRBV5-4 to TRBJ2-7; possibly TRBD1 for D (5 bases). The CDR3 is made up of 14 amino acids. CDR1 is SGHNT, CDR2 YYREEE, per germline (reference sequence). V was cut by 4 bases and J by 1 base, with 12 bases left in between. This chain's CDR3 is CASSPRQNSYEQYF. CDR3 bases: TGTGCCAGCAGCCCGCGACAGAATTCCTACGAGCAGTACTTC.

The chain uses TRBV4-1 and TRBJ1-5; unclear D gene. Per germline, CDR1 MGHRA and CDR2 YSYEKL. The V and J ends lost 0 bases and 0 bases respectively, with 9 bases between them. The CDR3 extends over 16 amino acids. The CDR3 DNA follows: TGCGCCAGCAGCCAAGATTCCAGGTATAGCAATCAGCCCCAGCATTTT. Protein: CASSQDSRYSNQPQHF.

J is TRBJ2-1 and V is TRBV4-2, with a possible D match to TRBD2 (7 bases). V was pared by 0 bases and J by 4 bases, with 16 bases between. The CDR3 runs to 17 residues. CDR1 is LGHNA and CDR2 is YNFKEQ in the germline V gene. This CDR3 is CASSQDLRGGSYNEQFF. The CDR3 DNA is TGTGCCAGCAGCCAAGATCTAAGGGGGGGGAGTTACAATGAGCAGTTCTTC.